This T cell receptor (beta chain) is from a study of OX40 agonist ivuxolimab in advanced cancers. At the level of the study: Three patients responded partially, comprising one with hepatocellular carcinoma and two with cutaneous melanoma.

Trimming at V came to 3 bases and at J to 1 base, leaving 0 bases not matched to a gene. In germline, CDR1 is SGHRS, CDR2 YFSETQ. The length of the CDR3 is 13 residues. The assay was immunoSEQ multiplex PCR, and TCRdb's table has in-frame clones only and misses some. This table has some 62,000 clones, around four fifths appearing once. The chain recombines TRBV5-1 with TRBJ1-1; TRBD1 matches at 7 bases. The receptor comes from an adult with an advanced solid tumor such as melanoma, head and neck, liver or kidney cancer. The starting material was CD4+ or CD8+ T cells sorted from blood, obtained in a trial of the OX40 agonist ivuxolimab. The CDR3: CASSWDRNTEAFF. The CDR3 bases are TGCGCCAGCAGCTGGGACAGGAACACTGAAGCTTTCTTT.